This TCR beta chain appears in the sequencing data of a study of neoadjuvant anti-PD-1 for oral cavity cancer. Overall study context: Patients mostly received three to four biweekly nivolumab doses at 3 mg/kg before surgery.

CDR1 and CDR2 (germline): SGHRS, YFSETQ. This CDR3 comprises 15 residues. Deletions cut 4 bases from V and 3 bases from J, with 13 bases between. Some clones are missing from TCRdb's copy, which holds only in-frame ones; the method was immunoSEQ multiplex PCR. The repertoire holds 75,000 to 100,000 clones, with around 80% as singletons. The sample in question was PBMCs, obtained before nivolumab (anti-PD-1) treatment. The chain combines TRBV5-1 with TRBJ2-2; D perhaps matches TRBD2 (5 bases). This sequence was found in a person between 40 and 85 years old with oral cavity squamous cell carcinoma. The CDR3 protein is CASSSKAGDTGELFF. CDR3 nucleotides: TGCGCCAGCAGCAGCAAGGCCGGGGACACCGGGGAGCTGTTTTTT.